This entry lists 12 T cell receptor beta chains sequenced from one sample in a study of T cell responses to AZD1222 COVID-19 vaccine. Assay: immunoSEQ multiplex PCR; the TCRdb copy retains only in-frame clones and omits some. The sample includes 110,000 or so clones, approximately 87% of them seen just once. Specimen: peripheral blood, collected on day 0 of AZD1222 vaccination. These receptor sequences come from an adult in good health.

This chain connects TRBV5-4 to TRBJ2-3, with a weak D call TRBD2 (6 bases). This CDR3 is built from 15 residues. Per germline, CDR1 SGHNT and CDR2 YYREEE (reference sequence). V was shortened by 3 bases and J by 3 bases, with 14 bases between the two germline ends. Written as DNA, the CDR3 is TGTGCCAGCAGCTCTCAGGCGGGGCTGACAGATACGCAGTATTTT. As protein: CASSSQAGLTDTQYF. The full variable domain, its missing parts supplied by reference TRBV5-4 and TRBJ2-3, is ETGVTQSPTHLIKTRGQQVTLRCSSQSGHNTVSWYQQALGQGPQFIFQYYREEENGRGNFPPRFSGLQFPNYSSELNVNALELDDSALYLCASSSQAGLTDTQYFGPGTRLTVL.

This sequence joins TRBV6-2 or TRBV6-3 and TRBJ2-5; 13 bases align to TRBD2. J was trimmed by 4 bases and V by 4 bases; bases with no gene match: 9. CDR1 is MNHEY and CDR2 is SVGEGT in the germline V gene. The CDR3 is 17 amino acids. The CDR3 DNA is TGTGCCAGCAGTTCCAGACTAGCGGGAGGCCCCCGAGAGACCCAGTACTTC. Translating it yields CASSSRLAGGPRETQYF.

J is TRBJ1-4 and V is TRBV18; D ambiguous. Germline V gene sequence: CDR1 KGHSH, CDR2 LQKENI. This CDR3 comprises 15 residues. Trimming removed 2 bases at V and 6 bases at J, with 13 bases between. CDR3 loop: CASSPEGRSYEKLFF. The CDR3 DNA sequence: TGTGCCAGCTCACCAGAGGGCAGGAGTTATGAAAAACTGTTTTTT. The whole variable domain, remainder taken from reference TRBV18 and TRBJ1-4, is NAGVMQNPRHLVRRRGQEARLRCSPMKGHSHVYWYRQLPEEGLKFMVYLQKENIIDESGMPKERFSAEFPKEGPSILRIQQVVRGDSAAYFCASSPEGRSYEKLFFGSGTQLSVL.

The rearrangement joins TRBV7-3 to TRBJ2-5, with D perhaps being TRBD1 or TRBD2 (6 bases each). V lost 5 bases, J lost 4 bases, and 17 bases lay in between. The CDR3 length is 15 residues. CDR1 is SGHTA, CDR2 FQGTGA, per germline. The CDR3 bases are TGTGCCAGCAGCCCAGGAGGGGGGCGCCGAGAGACCCAGTACTTC. It yields the protein CASSPGGGRRETQYF.

This chain connects TRBV28 to TRBJ2-7; the D is unclear. From germline, CDR1 is MDHEN and CDR2 SYDVKM. Trimming cost V 5 bases and J 2 bases, with 16 bases left between them. The CDR3 is 15 amino acids. CDR3 coding DNA: TGTGCCAGCAGTACCCGCCGGCTATATCCCTACGAGCAGTACTTC. Its translation is CASSTRRLYPYEQYF.

This rearrangement joins TRBV28 to TRBJ1-5; 11 nucleotides line up with TRBD1. Unmatched junction bases numbered 3, after V lost 6 bases and J lost 2 bases. CDR3 length: 15 amino acids. Per the germline V gene, CDR1 is MDHEN and CDR2 is SYDVKM. In DNA form, the CDR3 reads TGTGCCAGCAGGGGACAGGGGGATGGCAATCAGCCCCAGCATTTT. This gives the protein CASRGQGDGNQPQHF. Together with reference TRBV28 and TRBJ1-5, the CDR3 gives the full variable domain: DVKVTQSSRYLVKRTGEKVFLECVQDMDHENMFWYRQDPGLGLRLIYFSYDVKMKEKGDIPEGYSVSREKKERFSLILESASTNQTSMYLCASRGQGDGNQPQHFGDGTRLSIL.

V and J are TRBV5-4 and TRBJ2-1; D is unclear. V dropped 0 bases and J dropped 6 bases, with 16 bases sitting between them. The CDR3 sequence is 16 residues long. CDR1 is SGHNT and CDR2 is YYREEE in the germline V gene (reference sequence). In DNA form, the CDR3 reads TGTGCCAGCAGCTTGGAAACACCAGGACGGGTCAATGAGCAGTTCTTC. Its translation is CASSLETPGRVNEQFF.

V is TRBV19 and J is TRBJ2-7; 11 bases are shared with TRBD2. Germline V gene lookup returns CDR1 LNHDA and CDR2 SQIVND (reference sequence). CDR3 size: 16 residues. The V segment lost 5 bases and the J segment 2 bases; nucleotides outside the gene matches: 8. This chain's CDR3 is CASSSSGTSGTYEQYF. The CDR3 nucleotides are TGTGCCAGTAGTTCCTCCGGGACTAGCGGAACCTACGAGCAGTACTTC.

The chain couples TRBV19 to TRBJ1-5; the match to TRBD1 covers 7 bases. The V segment lost 4 bases and the J segment 2 bases; nucleotides outside the gene matches: 5. This CDR3 has 15 residues. Germline V gives CDR1 LNHDA, CDR2 SQIVND (reference sequence). In DNA, the CDR3 is TGTGCCAGTAGTACACAGGGGATCGGCAATCAGCCCCAGCATTTT. It codes for CASSTQGIGNQPQHF.

This chain links TRBV25-1 with TRBJ1-4; D is undetermined. Trimming stripped 2 bases from V and 4 bases from J, with 11 bases between. Germline CDR1 reads MGHDK; CDR2 reads SYGVNS. The CDR3 contains 15 residues. CDR3 residues: CASSERGQNNEKLFF. DNA for the CDR3: TGTGCCAGCAGTGAAAGAGGGCAGAATAATGAAAAACTGTTTTTT.

The CDR3 here is CASCTRDNGNEKLFF. The CDR3 nucleotides read TGTGCCAGCTGCACCCGGGACAATGGGAATGAAAAACTGTTTTTT. This chain uses TRBV28 with TRBJ1-4; possibly TRBD1 for D (6 bases). From germline, CDR1 is MDHEN and CDR2 SYDVKM. CDR3 length equals 15 residues. V lost 8 bases and J 5 bases, leaving 18 bases between the germline ends.

The J gene is TRBJ1-5, the V gene TRBV7-9; TRBD1 matches at 8 bases. With 1 base clipped from V and 4 bases from J, the junction kept 9 bases outside the gene matches. The germline gives CDR1 SEHNR, CDR2 FQNEAQ (reference sequence). This CDR3 is built from 17 residues. Here the CDR3 reads CASSLGTGTGTNQPQHF. CDR3 sequence (DNA): TGTGCCAGCAGCTTAGGGACAGGGACGGGAACAAATCAGCCCCAGCATTTT.